Below, 6 T cell receptor beta chains from the same sample are listed, as sequenced in a study of T cell responses to AZD1222 COVID-19 vaccine. Libraries were prepared by immunoSEQ multiplex PCR; TCRdb keeps only in-frame clonotypes and omits some of them. The table lists 120,000 to 150,000 clones, about 90% of them singletons. The material sequenced was peripheral blood, taken on day 0 of AZD1222 vaccination. The receptors originated from an adult in good health.

The J gene is TRBJ1-5, the V gene TRBV4-2; D remains unclear. The CDR3 is 14 amino acids. The germline V gene has CDR1 LGHNA and CDR2 YNFKEQ. V gave up 0 bases and J gave up 1 base, with 4 bases separating them. The CDR3 DNA follows: TGTGCCAGCAGCCAAGAACAGAGCAATCAGCCCCAGCATTTT. This translates into CASSQEQSNQPQHF.

V usage is TRBV19 and J usage is TRBJ2-7; 7 nucleotides line up with TRBD1. The germline V gene encodes CDR1 LNHDA and CDR2 SQIVND (reference sequence). This CDR3 comprises 14 residues. With 6 bases clipped from V and 2 bases from J, the junction kept 7 bases outside the gene matches. CDR3 sequence: CASRLRTGTYEQYF. The CDR3 nucleotides are TGTGCCAGTAGGTTGAGGACAGGCACCTACGAGCAGTACTTC.

The V call is TRBV19, the J call TRBJ1-1, with D possibly matching TRBD1 (6 bases). Trimming pared 3 bases from V and 11 bases from J, leaving 10 bases between. The germline V gene has CDR1 LNHDA and CDR2 SQIVND (reference sequence). The CDR3 runs 11 residues. Here the CDR3 DNA reads TGTGCCAGTAGTATGGAGGGGGGGGCTTTCTTT. This codes for CASSMEGGAFF.

This rearrangement joins TRBV5-1 to TRBJ2-3; the D gene could be TRBD1 or TRBD2 (5 bases each). The CDR3 is 15 amino acids. Germline-derived CDR1 and CDR2 are SGHRS and YFSETQ. Trimming pared 4 bases from V and 3 bases from J, leaving 15 bases between. The DNA of the CDR3 is TGCGCCAGCAGCGGAATGTGGGGGAATACAGATACGCAGTATTTT. It is translated as CASSGMWGNTDTQYF.

The rearrangement joins TRBV4-3 to TRBJ1-2; D ambiguous. Germline assignment: CDR1 LGHNA and CDR2 YSLEER. CDR3 length: 17 amino acids. Trimming removed 0 bases at V and 5 bases at J, with 19 bases between. The CDR3 bases are TGCGCCAGCAGCCAAGATTGGGGTCAGTCTGGAAAATATGGCTACACCTTC. Its protein product is CASSQDWGQSGKYGYTF.

The chain recombines TRBV19 with TRBJ1-5, with D tentatively TRBD1 (5 bases). CDR1 and CDR2 (germline): LNHDA, SQIVND (reference sequence). V dropped 0 bases and J dropped 4 bases, with 13 bases sitting between them. The CDR3 covers 16 residues. CDR3 DNA sequence: TGTGCCAGTAGTATAGATCCAGGGCGGAAGAATCAGCCCCAGCATTTT. Residues: CASSIDPGRKNQPQHF.